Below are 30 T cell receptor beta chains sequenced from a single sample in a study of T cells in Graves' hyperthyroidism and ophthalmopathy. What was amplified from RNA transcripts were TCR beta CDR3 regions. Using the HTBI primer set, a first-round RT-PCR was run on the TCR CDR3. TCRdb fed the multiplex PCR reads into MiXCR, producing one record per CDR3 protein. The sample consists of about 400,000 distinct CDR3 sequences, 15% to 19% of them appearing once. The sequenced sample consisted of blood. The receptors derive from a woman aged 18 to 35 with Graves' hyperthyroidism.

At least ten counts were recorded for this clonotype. CDR3 sequence reads: CASSPRSTRPGNTIYF. CDR3 DNA: TGCGCCAGCAGCCCCCGTTCGACACGGCCTGGAAACACCATATATTTT. The chain recombines TRBV5-1 with TRBJ1-3; D is unresolved. The CDR3 spans 16 residues. Germline CDR1 SGHRS, CDR2 YFSETQ. Between the trimmed V and J ends, which lost 4 bases and 2 bases, there was a span of 16 bases.

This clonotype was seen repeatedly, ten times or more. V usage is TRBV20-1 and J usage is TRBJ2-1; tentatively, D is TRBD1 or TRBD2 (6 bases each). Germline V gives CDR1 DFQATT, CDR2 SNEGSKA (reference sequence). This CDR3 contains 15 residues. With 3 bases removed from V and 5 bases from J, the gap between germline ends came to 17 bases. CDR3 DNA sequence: TGCAGTGCTAGGGAGGGGGGCGGGACCCACAATGAGCAGTTCTTC. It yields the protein CSAREGGGTHNEQFF.

The CDR3 DNA reads TGTGCCAGCAGTTACTCGATAGGGGGAAATGAGCAGTTCTTC. Protein product: CASSYSIGGNEQFF. This sequence joins TRBV6-2 or TRBV6-3 and TRBJ2-1; weak D call: TRBD1 (6 bases). V was shortened by 0 bases and J by 7 bases, with 10 bases between the two germline ends. Germline V gene data show CDR1 as MNHEY and CDR2 as SVGEGT. The CDR3 covers 14 residues.

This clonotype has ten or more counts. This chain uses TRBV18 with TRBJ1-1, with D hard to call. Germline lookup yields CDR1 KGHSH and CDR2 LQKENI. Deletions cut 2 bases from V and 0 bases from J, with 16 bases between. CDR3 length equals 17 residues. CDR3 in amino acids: CASSPRAGGGLNTEAFF. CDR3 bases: TGTGCCAGCTCACCAAGGGCAGGCGGAGGACTGAACACTGAAGCTTTCTTT.

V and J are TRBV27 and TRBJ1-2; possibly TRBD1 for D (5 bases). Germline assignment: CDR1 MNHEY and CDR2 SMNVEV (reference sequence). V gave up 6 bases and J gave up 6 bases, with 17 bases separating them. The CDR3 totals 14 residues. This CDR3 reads CASSLGGGFDGYTF. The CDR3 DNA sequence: TGTGCCAGCAGCCTCGGGGGGGGTTTTGATGGCTACACCTTC.

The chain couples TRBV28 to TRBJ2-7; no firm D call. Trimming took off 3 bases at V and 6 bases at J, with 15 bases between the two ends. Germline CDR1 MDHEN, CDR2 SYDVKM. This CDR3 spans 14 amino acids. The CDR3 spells CASSLRGPSGEQYF. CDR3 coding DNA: TGTGCCAGCAGTTTGCGTGGGCCCTCGGGCGAGCAGTACTTC.

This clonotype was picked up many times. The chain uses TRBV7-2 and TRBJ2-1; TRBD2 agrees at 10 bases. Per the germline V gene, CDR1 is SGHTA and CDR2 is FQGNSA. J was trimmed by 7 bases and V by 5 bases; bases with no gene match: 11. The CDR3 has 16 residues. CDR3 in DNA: TGTGCCAGCAGCCTCGAACGAAGCGGGGGGGCAAATGAGCAGTTCTTC. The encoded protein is CASSLERSGGANEQFF.

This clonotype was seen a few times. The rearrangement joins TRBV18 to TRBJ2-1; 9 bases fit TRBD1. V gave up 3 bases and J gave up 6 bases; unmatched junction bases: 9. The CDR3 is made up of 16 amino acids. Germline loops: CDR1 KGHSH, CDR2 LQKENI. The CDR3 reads CASSPGRTGVLNEQFF. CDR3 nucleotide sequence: TGTGCCAGCTCACCGGGTAGGACAGGGGTACTCAATGAGCAGTTCTTC.

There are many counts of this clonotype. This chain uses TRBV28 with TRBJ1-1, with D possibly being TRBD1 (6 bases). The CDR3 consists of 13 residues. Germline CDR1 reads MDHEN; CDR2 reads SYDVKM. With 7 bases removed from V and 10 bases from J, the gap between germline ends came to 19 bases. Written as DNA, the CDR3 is TGTGCCAGCATGATCTCGGGGGGCGCTCTAGCTTTCTTT. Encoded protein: CASMISGGALAFF. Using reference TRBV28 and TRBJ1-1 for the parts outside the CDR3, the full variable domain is DVKVTQSSRYLVKRTGEKVFLECVQDMDHENMFWYRQDPGLGLRLIYFSYDVKMKEKGDIPEGYSVSREKKERFSLILESASTNQTSMYLCASMISGGALAFFGQGTRLTVV.

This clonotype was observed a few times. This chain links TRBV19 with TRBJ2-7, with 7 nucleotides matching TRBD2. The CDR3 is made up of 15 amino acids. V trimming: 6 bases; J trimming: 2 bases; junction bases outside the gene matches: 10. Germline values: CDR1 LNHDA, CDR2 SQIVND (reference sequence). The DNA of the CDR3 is TGTGCCAGTAGCAGATCCCTAGCGGCTACCTACGAGCAGTACTTC. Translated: CASSRSLAATYEQYF.

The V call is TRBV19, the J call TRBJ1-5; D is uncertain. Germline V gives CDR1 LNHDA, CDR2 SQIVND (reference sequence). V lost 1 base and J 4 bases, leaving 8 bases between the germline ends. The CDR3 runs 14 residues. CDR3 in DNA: TGTGCCAGTAGTATAGCAATACTGAATCAGCCCCAGCATTTT. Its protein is CASSIAILNQPQHF.

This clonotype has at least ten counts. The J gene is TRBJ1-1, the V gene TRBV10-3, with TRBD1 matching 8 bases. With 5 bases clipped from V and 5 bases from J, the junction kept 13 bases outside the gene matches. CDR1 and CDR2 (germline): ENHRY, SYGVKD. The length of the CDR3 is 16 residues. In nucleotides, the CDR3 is TGTGCCATCAGTTTAGGACAGGGAGGACCCAGGACTGAAGCTTTCTTT. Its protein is CAISLGQGGPRTEAFF.

This chain's CDR3 is CASSLVGQGWETQYF. DNA of the CDR3: TGTGCCAGCAGCTTAGTGGGCCAGGGGTGGGAGACCCAGTACTTC. The V and J genes are TRBV7-2 and TRBJ2-5; possibly TRBD1 for D (6 bases). Trimming left V 1 base short and J 5 bases short, with 14 bases between. Germline CDR1 is SGHTA and CDR2 is FQGNSA. The CDR3 loop spans 15 amino acids.

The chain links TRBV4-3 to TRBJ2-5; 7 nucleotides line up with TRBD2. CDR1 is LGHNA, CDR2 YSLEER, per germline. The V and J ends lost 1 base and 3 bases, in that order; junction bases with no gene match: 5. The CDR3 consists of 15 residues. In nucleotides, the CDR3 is TGCGCCAGCAGCCAAGGGACTAGAGGGAAAGAGACCCAGTACTTC. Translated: CASSQGTRGKETQYF.

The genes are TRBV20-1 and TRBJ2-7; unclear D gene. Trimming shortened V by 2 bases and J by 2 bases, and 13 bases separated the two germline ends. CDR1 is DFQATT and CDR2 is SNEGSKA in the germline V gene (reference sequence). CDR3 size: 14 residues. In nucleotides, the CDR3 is TGCAGTGCTAGAAGATCCGGACGGACCTACGAGCAGTACTTC. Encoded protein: CSARRSGRTYEQYF.

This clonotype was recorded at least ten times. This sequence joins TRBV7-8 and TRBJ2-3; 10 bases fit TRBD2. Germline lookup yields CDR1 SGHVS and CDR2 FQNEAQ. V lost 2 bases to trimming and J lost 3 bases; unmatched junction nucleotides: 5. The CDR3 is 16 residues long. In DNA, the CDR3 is TGTGCCAGCAGCTTACCACAGCGGGGGGGAACAGATACGCAGTATTTT. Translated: CASSLPQRGGTDTQYF.

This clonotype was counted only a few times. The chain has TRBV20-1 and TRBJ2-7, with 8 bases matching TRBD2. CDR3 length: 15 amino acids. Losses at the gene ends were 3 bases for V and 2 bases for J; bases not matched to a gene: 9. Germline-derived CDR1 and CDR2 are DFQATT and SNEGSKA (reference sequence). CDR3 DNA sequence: TGCAGTGCTAGCCCCGGGAGCGGGAGACCCTACGAGCAGTACTTC. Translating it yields CSASPGSGRPYEQYF.

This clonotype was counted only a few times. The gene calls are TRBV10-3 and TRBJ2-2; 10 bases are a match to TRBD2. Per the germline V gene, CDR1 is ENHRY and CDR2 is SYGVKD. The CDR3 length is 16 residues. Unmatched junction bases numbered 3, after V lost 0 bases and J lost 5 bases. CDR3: CAISESGLAATGELFF. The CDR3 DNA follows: TGTGCCATCAGTGAGTCAGGACTAGCGGCTACCGGGGAGCTGTTTTTT.

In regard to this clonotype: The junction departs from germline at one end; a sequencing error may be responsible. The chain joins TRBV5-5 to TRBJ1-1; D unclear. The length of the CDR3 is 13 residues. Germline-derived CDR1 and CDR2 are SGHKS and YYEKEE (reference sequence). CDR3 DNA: TGTGTCAGCCGGGCCGCCTTGAACACTGAAGCTTTCTTT. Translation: CVSRAALNTEAFF.

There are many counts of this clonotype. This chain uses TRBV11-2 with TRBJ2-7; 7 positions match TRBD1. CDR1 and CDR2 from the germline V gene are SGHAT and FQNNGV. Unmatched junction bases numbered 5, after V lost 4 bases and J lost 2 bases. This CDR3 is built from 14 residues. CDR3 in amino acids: CASSSPDRPYEQYF. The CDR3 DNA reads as TGTGCCAGCAGCTCCCCGGACAGGCCCTACGAGCAGTACTTC.

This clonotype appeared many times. The DNA of the CDR3 is TGCAGTGCTAGAGATCTAGGGGACTTGCTTCAAGAGACCCAGTACTTC. Protein sequence: CSARDLGDLLQETQYF. The chain combines TRBV20-1 with TRBJ2-5; D perhaps matches TRBD2 (6 bases). Per the germline V gene, CDR1 is DFQATT and CDR2 is SNEGSKA (reference sequence). The ends were cut back, 0 bases at V and 2 bases at J, with 16 bases in the middle. The CDR3 extends over 16 amino acids.

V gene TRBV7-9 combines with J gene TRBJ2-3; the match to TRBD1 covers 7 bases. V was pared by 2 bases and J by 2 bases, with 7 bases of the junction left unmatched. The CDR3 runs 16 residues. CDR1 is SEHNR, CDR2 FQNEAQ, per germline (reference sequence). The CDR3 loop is CASSLIPGQITDTQYF. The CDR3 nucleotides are TGTGCCAGCAGCTTAATCCCGGGACAGATCACAGATACGCAGTATTTT. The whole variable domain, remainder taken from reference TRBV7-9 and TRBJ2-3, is DTGVSQNPRHKITKRGQNVTFRCDPISEHNRLYWYRQTLGQGPEFLTYFQNEAQLEKSRLLSDRFSAERPKGSFSTLEIQRTEQGDSAMYLCASSLIPGQITDTQYFGPGTRLTVL.

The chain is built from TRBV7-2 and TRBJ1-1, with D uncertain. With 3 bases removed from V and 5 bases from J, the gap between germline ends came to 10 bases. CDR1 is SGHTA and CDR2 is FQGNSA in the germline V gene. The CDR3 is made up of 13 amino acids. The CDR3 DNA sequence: TGTGCCAGCAGCTTTCGGGTACTAACTGAAGCTTTCTTT. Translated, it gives CASSFRVLTEAFF.

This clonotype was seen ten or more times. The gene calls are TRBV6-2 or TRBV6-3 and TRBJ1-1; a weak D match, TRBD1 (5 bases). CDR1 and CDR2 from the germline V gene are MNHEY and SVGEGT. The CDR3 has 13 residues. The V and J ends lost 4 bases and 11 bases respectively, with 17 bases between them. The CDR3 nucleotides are TGTGCCAGCAGTTGGATGGGGGACGTCCCGGCTTTCTTT. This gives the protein CASSWMGDVPAFF.

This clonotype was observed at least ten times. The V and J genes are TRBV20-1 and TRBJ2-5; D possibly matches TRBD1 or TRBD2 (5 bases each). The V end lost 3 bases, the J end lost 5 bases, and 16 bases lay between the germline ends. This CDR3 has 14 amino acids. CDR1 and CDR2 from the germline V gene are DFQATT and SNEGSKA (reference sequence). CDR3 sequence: CSASDGVEGETQYF. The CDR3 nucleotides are TGCAGTGCTAGTGACGGTGTTGAGGGGGAGACCCAGTACTTC.

CDR3 DNA: TGTGCCAGCAGCCAAGATCTTGTGCGAGGCTACACCTTC. It is translated as CASSQDLVRGYTF. The chain links TRBV14 to TRBJ1-2; D unclear. CDR1 SGHDN and CDR2 FVKESK come from the germline V gene. Trimming cost V 0 bases and J 8 bases, with 10 bases left between them. CDR3 size: 13 residues.

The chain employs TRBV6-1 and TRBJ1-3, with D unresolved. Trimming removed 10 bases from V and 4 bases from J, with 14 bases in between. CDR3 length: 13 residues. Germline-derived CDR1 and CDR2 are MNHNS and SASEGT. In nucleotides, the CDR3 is TGTGCCACCACCCGCTCCGTGGGAAACACCATATATTTT. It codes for CATTRSVGNTIYF.

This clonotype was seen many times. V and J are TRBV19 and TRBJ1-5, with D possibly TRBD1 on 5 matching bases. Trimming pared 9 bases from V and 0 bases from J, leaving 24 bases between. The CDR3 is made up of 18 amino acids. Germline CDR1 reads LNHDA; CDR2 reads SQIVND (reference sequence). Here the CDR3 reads CASLLRDGGPYSNQPQHF. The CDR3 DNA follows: TGTGCCAGCCTCTTGCGGGACGGCGGCCCGTATAGCAATCAGCCCCAGCATTTT.

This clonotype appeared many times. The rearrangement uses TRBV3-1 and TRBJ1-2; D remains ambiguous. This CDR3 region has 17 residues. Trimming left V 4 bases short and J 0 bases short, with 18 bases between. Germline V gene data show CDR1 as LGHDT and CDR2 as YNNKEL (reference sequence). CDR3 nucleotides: TGTGCCAGCAGCCCAAAACGTCGAACCCGAGCTAACTATGGCTACACCTTC. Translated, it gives CASSPKRRTRANYGYTF.

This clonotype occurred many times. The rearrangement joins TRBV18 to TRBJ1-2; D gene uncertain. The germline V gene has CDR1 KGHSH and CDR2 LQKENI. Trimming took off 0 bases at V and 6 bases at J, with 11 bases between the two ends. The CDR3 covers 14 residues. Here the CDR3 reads CASSPPNSWDGYTF. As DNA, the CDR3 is TGTGCCAGCTCACCACCGAACAGTTGGGATGGCTACACCTTC. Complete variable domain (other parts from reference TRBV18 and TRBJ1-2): NAGVMQNPRHLVRRRGQEARLRCSPMKGHSHVYWYRQLPEEGLKFMVYLQKENIIDESGMPKERFSAEFPKEGPSILRIQQVVRGDSAAYFCASSPPNSWDGYTFGSGTRLTVV.